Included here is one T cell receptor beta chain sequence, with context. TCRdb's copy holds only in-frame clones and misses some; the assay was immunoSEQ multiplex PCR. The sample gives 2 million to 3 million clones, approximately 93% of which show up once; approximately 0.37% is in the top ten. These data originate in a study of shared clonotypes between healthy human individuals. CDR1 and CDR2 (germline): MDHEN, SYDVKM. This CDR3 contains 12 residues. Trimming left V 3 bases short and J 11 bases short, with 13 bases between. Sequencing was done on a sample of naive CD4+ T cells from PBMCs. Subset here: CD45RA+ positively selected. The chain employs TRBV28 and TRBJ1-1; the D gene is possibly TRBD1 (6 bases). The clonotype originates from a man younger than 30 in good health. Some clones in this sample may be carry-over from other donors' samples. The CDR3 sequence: CASSFVGAGAFF. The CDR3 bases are TGTGCCAGCAGTTTTGTGGGGGCGGGTGCTTTCTTT.